The 10 T cell receptor beta chains in this list originate from one sample, sequenced in a study of blood T cell repertoires in COVID-19. Sequencing used immunoSEQ multiplex PCR; TCRdb keeps in-frame clones, though not all of them. Here the sample spans about 72,000 clones, more than 70% being singletons. The material sequenced was peripheral blood. Every receptor here comes from an elderly woman with active or convalescent COVID-19.

The J gene is TRBJ1-1, the V gene TRBV7-9; weak D call: TRBD1 (6 bases). Germline-derived CDR1 and CDR2 are SEHNR and FQNEAQ (reference sequence). V was cut by 7 bases and J by 6 bases, with 24 bases left in between. The CDR3 contains 16 residues. In DNA form, the CDR3 reads TGTGCCAGCACCCAAACAGGGCTTGGACCGACGGCTGAAGCTTTCTTT. Its translation is CASTQTGLGPTAEAFF.

This rearrangement joins TRBV15 to TRBJ2-3; D not resolved. The germline V and J ends were trimmed by 8 bases and 2 bases, with 17 bases remaining between them. The CDR3 is 15 amino acids. Germline assignment: CDR1 LNHNV and CDR2 YYDKDF (reference sequence). In DNA form, the CDR3 reads TGTGCCACCTCGGCTAGTTCCGCTCCCACAGATACGCAGTATTTT. Protein product: CATSASSAPTDTQYF.

This sequence joins TRBV25-1 and TRBJ2-5; 10 bases line up with TRBD2. The CDR3 has 15 residues. V lost 6 bases and J lost 5; bases outside the gene matches: 9. Germline assignment: CDR1 MGHDK and CDR2 SYGVNS. The CDR3 is CASRASGGARETQYF. For the CDR3, the DNA is TGTGCCAGCAGAGCTAGCGGGGGAGCTCGGGAGACCCAGTACTTC.

V gene TRBV5-5 combines with J gene TRBJ2-3; D ambiguous. V lost 2 bases to trimming and J lost 0 bases, with 10 bases between them. Germline loops: CDR1 SGHKS, CDR2 YYEKEE (reference sequence). This CDR3 is 15 amino acids long. The CDR3 DNA follows: TGTGCCAGCAGCTTTCCTAAACCCAGCACAGATACGCAGTATTTT. Protein product: CASSFPKPSTDTQYF.

The chain carries TRBV7-2 and TRBJ2-2; possibly TRBD1 for D (6 bases). The CDR3 has 17 residues. V was shortened by 1 base and J by 7 bases, with 19 bases between the two germline ends. Germline assignment: CDR1 SGHTA and CDR2 FQGNSA. The CDR3 DNA reads TGTGCCAGCAGCTTAGGTGTTCGCAGGGGCGCGGGCGGGGAGCTGTTTTTT. It is translated as CASSLGVRRGAGGELFF.

The rearrangement joins TRBV9 to TRBJ1-2, with D possibly TRBD1 on 6 matching bases. Per the germline V gene, CDR1 is SGDLS and CDR2 is YYNGEE. The V end lost 4 bases, the J end lost 4 bases, and 14 bases lay between the germline ends. CDR3 length: 14 residues. Here the CDR3 DNA reads TGTGCCAGCAGCCAGACAGGAGTAACCTATGGCTACACCTTC. Protein sequence: CASSQTGVTYGYTF.

V gene TRBV9 combines with J gene TRBJ2-1, with 8 bases aligning to TRBD2. CDR1 and CDR2 from the germline V gene are SGDLS and YYNGEE. The CDR3 runs to 15 residues. Losses at the gene ends were 0 bases for V and 5 bases for J; bases not matched to a gene: 4. The DNA of the CDR3 is TGTGCCAGCAGCGTAGAAGGGACTAGGAACAATGAGCAGTTCTTC. Its translation: CASSVEGTRNNEQFF.

This chain joins TRBV16 and TRBJ1-2; 8 bases are shared with TRBD1. Germline loops: CDR1 KGHSY, CDR2 FQNENV. V shed 1 base, J shed 4 bases, and the junction held 5 bases outside the gene matches. This CDR3 comprises 15 residues. The CDR3 DNA reads TGTGCCAGCAGCCAATTCGCAGGGGGCCTCTATGGCTACACCTTC. This gives the protein CASSQFAGGLYGYTF.

This clone was picked up one time. The genes are TRBV7-2 and TRBJ1-5; D ambiguous. Germline CDR1 reads SGHTA; CDR2 reads FQGNSA. Trimming removed 4 bases from V and 6 bases from J, with 10 bases in between. This CDR3 has 13 amino acids. The CDR3 here is CASSSGKPQPQHF. CDR3 nucleotide sequence: TGTGCCAGCAGCTCCGGGAAACCTCAGCCCCAGCATTTT. The full variable domain, in which reference TRBV7-2 and TRBJ1-5 provide the parts outside the CDR3, is GAGVSQSPSNKVTEKGKDVELRCDPISGHTALYWYRQSLGQGLEFLIYFQGNSAPDKSGLPSDRFSAERTGGSVSTLTIQRTQQEDSAVYLCASSSGKPQPQHFGDGTRLSIL.

This chain uses TRBV12-3 or TRBV12-4 with TRBJ1-1, with D perhaps matching TRBD1 (5 bases). V was cut by 3 bases and J by 4 bases, with 6 bases left in between. The CDR3 runs to 12 residues. The CDR3 DNA follows: TGTGCCAGCAGTTTCGGGGGCACTGAAGCTTTCTTT. Translation gives CASSFGGTEAFF.